The TCR beta chain described here comes from a study of shared clonotypes between healthy human individuals. Notes on the study in general: Around 4.7% was the fraction of naive CD4 clonotypes found shared across a few donors.

Several immunoSEQ plates received, in even portions, the genomic DNA of each subset. TCRdb keeps only in-frame clones here, not all; method: immunoSEQ multiplex PCR. This sample has about 520,000 clones, with roughly 95% found just once. This CDR3 spans 14 amino acids. Germline values: CDR1 SEHNR, CDR2 FQNEAQ (reference sequence). J lost 6 bases, V lost 4 bases, and 8 bases had no gene match. This clone was recorded only once. Its antigen remains unknown. This sequence originates from a woman aged 25-40 years in good health. This chain uses TRBV7-9 with TRBJ1-1, with 7 positions matching TRBD1. The sequenced sample consisted of naive CD4+ T cells sorted from blood. Sample subset: CD45RA+ positively selected. The DNA of the CDR3 is TGTGCCAGCAGCTCCCGACAGGGAAGCCCTGAAGCTTTCTTT. Amino acids: CASSSRQGSPEAFF.